The 30 T cell receptor beta chains given below trace back to one sample, sequenced in a study of identical twins. TCRdb processed the 5' RACE reads anew with MiXCR; each CDR3 protein has one entry. The table shows around 490,000 distinct CDR3 sequences, with about a fifth occurring only once. The same data also went into a second study, on yellow fever vaccine responses in identical twins.

Sequenced material: CD4+ T cells sorted from blood. These receptors were collected from a woman younger than 35 in good health.

This clonotype was seen a handful of times. The CDR3 loop is CATSREGLWGQRTSQSEQFF. The CDR3 nucleotides read TGTGCCACCAGCAGAGAGGGACTTTGGGGACAGAGAACTAGCCAGAGTGAGCAGTTCTTC. J is TRBJ2-1 and V is TRBV15; D is perhaps TRBD1 (7 bases). The CDR3 runs 20 residues. Deletions cut 0 bases from V and 9 bases from J, with 30 bases between. Germline lookup yields CDR1 LNHNV and CDR2 YYDKDF (reference sequence).

This clonotype was seen a few times. The V gene is TRBV10-3, the J gene TRBJ2-3; 9 nucleotides line up with TRBD2. The CDR3 spans 14 residues. Losses at the gene ends were 2 bases for V and 6 bases for J; bases not matched to a gene: 3. Per the germline V gene, CDR1 is ENHRY and CDR2 is SYGVKD. CDR3 nucleotides: TGTGCCATCAGTGAGAGTACTAGCGGGGATACGCAGTATTTT. Protein: CAISESTSGDTQYF.

The V and J genes are TRBV12-3 or TRBV12-4 and TRBJ1-2, with 7 bases identical to TRBD1. The V segment lost 7 bases and the J segment 4 bases; nucleotides outside the gene matches: 15. This CDR3 is 16 amino acids long. The CDR3 sequence is CASTPSGQSSSYGYTF. The CDR3, as DNA: TGTGCCAGCACCCCGTCGGGACAGTCAAGTTCCTATGGCTACACCTTC.

This clonotype was detected a few times. J is TRBJ2-5 and V is TRBV6-2 or TRBV6-3; D tentatively reads TRBD1 or TRBD2 (6 bases each). CDR3 length: 15 residues. The germline V and J ends were trimmed by 5 bases and 0 bases, with 13 bases remaining between them. CDR1 MNHEY and CDR2 SVGEGT come from the germline V gene. The CDR3 spells CASSGPGGYQETQYF. In nucleotides, the CDR3 is TGTGCCAGCAGTGGCCCCGGGGGCTACCAAGAGACCCAGTACTTC.

The CDR3 DNA sequence: TGCGCCAGCACTCCGGGACCCCCAGGGACTGAAGCTTTCTTT. Translating gives CASTPGPPGTEAFF. The rearrangement links TRBV4-1 to TRBJ1-1; weak D call: TRBD1 (5 bases). V lost 7 bases and J lost 5, with 17 bases in between. There are 14 residues in the CDR3. CDR1 is MGHRA, CDR2 YSYEKL, per germline.

This clonotype appeared a few times. The CDR3 DNA sequence: TGCGCCAGCAGCTTACGGACAGGGCCCAACAATGAGCAGTTCTTC. Residues: CASSLRTGPNNEQFF. V gene TRBV5-1 combines with J gene TRBJ2-1; 8 bases agree with TRBD1. V shed 2 bases and J 5 bases; nucleotides not matched to a gene: 6. The CDR3 extends over 15 amino acids. Germline lookup yields CDR1 SGHRS and CDR2 YFSETQ.

The rearrangement uses TRBV11-2 and TRBJ2-7, with D perhaps matching TRBD1 or TRBD2 (5 bases each). This CDR3 spans 17 amino acids. Germline assignment: CDR1 SGHAT and CDR2 FQNNGV. Trimming stripped 5 bases from V and 2 bases from J, with 22 bases between. CDR3 loop: CASSGRGADTSTYEQYV. DNA for the CDR3: TGTGCCAGCAGCGGTAGGGGAGCGGACACCTCGACCTACGAGCAGTACGTC.

The chain recombines TRBV10-3 with TRBJ2-1; 8 nucleotides match TRBD2. The CDR3 extends over 16 amino acids. After removal of 0 bases from V and 5 bases from J, the junction contained 6 bases not matched to a gene. Germline assignment: CDR1 ENHRY and CDR2 SYGVKD. The CDR3 DNA reads TGTGCCATCAGTGAGTCGTTAACTAGCGGAAACAATGAGCAGTTCTTC. Residues: CAISESLTSGNNEQFF.

This clonotype came up a few times. The CDR3 region has the DNA TGCGCCAGCAGCCAAGTTCCATGGGATGGCTACACCTTC. Its protein product is CASSQVPWDGYTF. V is TRBV4-1 and J is TRBJ1-2; D unclear. CDR1 is MGHRA, CDR2 YSYEKL, per germline. The CDR3 runs to 13 residues. The V end was cut by 1 base, the J end by 6 bases, with 9 bases between.

The chain uses TRBV12-3 or TRBV12-4 and TRBJ2-2, with D perhaps TRBD1 (6 bases). The V and J ends lost 6 bases and 0 bases respectively, with 11 bases between them. CDR3 size: 15 residues. The DNA of the CDR3 is TGTGCCAGCAGCCTCAGGGGTACGAACACCGGGGAGCTGTTTTTT. Residues: CASSLRGTNTGELFF.

The table lists this clonotype with a few counts. The V and J genes are TRBV28 and TRBJ2-7; no clear D gene. The germline V and J ends were trimmed by 6 bases and 7 bases, with 7 bases remaining between them. Germline CDR1 MDHEN, CDR2 SYDVKM. This CDR3 region has 10 residues. DNA for the CDR3: TGTGCCAGCAGCCGCCGGGAGCAGTACTTC. This translates into CASSRREQYF.

V is TRBV4-2 and J is TRBJ2-3, with 8 positions matching TRBD2. V dropped 0 bases and J dropped 5; count of bases not matched to a gene: 7. From germline, CDR1 is LGHNA and CDR2 YNFKEQ. This CDR3 comprises 16 residues. DNA for the CDR3: TGTGCCAGCAGCCAAGACGTATTGCTAGCGGGAGATACGCAGTATTTT. It encodes CASSQDVLLAGDTQYF.

This clonotype was counted a few times. The rearrangement links TRBV29-1 to TRBJ1-5; no reliable D call. This CDR3 is built from 12 residues. V was clipped by 7 bases and J by 4 bases, with 11 bases between them. Per the germline V gene, CDR1 is SQVTM and CDR2 is ANQGSEA. Written as DNA, the CDR3 is TGCAGCGGAGGAGGGATTAATCAGCCCCAGCATTTT. Residues: CSGGGINQPQHF.

This chain uses TRBV5-1 with TRBJ2-3; D is uncertain. This CDR3 comprises 14 residues. V lost 0 bases and J lost 4, with 9 bases in between. From germline, CDR1 is SGHRS and CDR2 YFSETQ. The CDR3 DNA sequence: TGCGCCAGCAGCTTGGACTTAGTCCCAGATACGCAGTATTTT. This gives the protein CASSLDLVPDTQYF. The full variable domain, with the rest looked up from reference TRBV5-1 and TRBJ2-3, is KAGVTQTPRYLIKTRGQQVTLSCSPISGHRSVSWYQQTPGQGLQFLFEYFSETQRNKGNFPGRFSGRQFSNSRSEMNVSTLELGDSALYLCASSLDLVPDTQYFGPGTRLTVL.

A few counts support this clonotype. This chain joins TRBV11-2 and TRBJ1-6; TRBD1 agrees at 7 bases. Germline loops: CDR1 SGHAT, CDR2 FQNNGV. With 4 bases clipped from V and 3 bases from J, the junction kept 9 bases outside the gene matches. The CDR3 length is 17 residues. Here the CDR3 reads CASSYATGVIYNSPLHF. The CDR3 region has the DNA TGTGCCAGCAGCTATGCCACAGGGGTGATCTATAATTCACCCCTCCACTTT.

This clonotype was seen a few times. The chain has TRBV20-1 and TRBJ1-1; weak D call: TRBD1 (5 bases). The CDR3 runs to 14 residues. V lost 6 bases and J 5 bases, leaving 19 bases between the germline ends. Germline loops: CDR1 DFQATT, CDR2 SNEGSKA (reference sequence). The CDR3 here is CSAREGQGRTEAFF. The CDR3 DNA reads as TGCAGTGCCCGAGAGGGGCAGGGACGAACTGAAGCTTTCTTT.

The chain couples TRBV5-6 to TRBJ2-7; TRBD1 is a possible D gene (5 bases). The germline V gene has CDR1 SGHDT and CDR2 YYEEEE. Trimming pared 4 bases from V and 7 bases from J, leaving 15 bases between. This CDR3 has 13 amino acids. CDR3 residues: CASSTPAGWEQYV. CDR3 nucleotide sequence: TGTGCCAGCAGCACCCCGGCAGGGTGGGAGCAGTACGTC.

J is TRBJ2-7 and V is TRBV6-1; TRBD1 aligns across 10 bases. Looked up from germline, CDR1 is MNHNS and CDR2 is SASEGT. The trim removed 6 bases at V and 5 bases at J, leaving 13 bases unmatched. CDR3 size: 16 residues. CDR3 sequence: CASSRPKTGGLNEQYF. Written as DNA, the CDR3 is TGTGCCAGCAGCCGACCTAAGACAGGGGGCCTTAACGAGCAGTACTTC.

The chain employs TRBV11-2 and TRBJ1-1; TRBD1 aligns across 7 bases. V lost 0 bases and J lost 8; bases outside the gene matches: 6. CDR1 is SGHAT, CDR2 FQNNGV, per germline. This CDR3 contains 14 residues. This CDR3 reads CASSLERTGGEAFF. The CDR3 bases are TGTGCCAGCAGCTTAGAGAGGACAGGTGGAGAAGCTTTCTTT.

The V and J genes are TRBV7-6 and TRBJ1-2; 7 bases are a match to TRBD1. V gave up 1 base and J gave up 5 bases; unmatched junction bases: 7. Germline V gene sequence: CDR1 SGHVS, CDR2 FNYEAQ. The CDR3 runs to 15 residues. The CDR3 loop reads CASSLEATGIYGYTF. Written as DNA, the CDR3 is TGTGCCAGCAGCTTAGAAGCGACAGGGATATATGGCTACACCTTC.

This chain connects TRBV12-3 or TRBV12-4 to TRBJ2-5; weak D call: TRBD1 (5 bases). V lost 3 bases to trimming and J lost 6 bases, with 23 bases between them. This CDR3 is 17 amino acids long. DNA of the CDR3: TGTGCCAGCAGTTTCGGTTCGACTGCAGGGTTCGAGAAGACCCAGTACTTC. This translates into CASSFGSTAGFEKTQYF.

The chain combines TRBV10-3 with TRBJ2-7; 11 bases map to TRBD2. V shed 0 bases, J shed 2 bases, and the junction held 9 bases outside the gene matches. The germline V gene has CDR1 ENHRY and CDR2 SYGVKD. This CDR3 contains 18 residues. The CDR3 region has the DNA TGTGCCATCAGTGAGTCTAAACCCGGGACTAGCGGAACCTACGAGCAGTACTTC. Translating it yields CAISESKPGTSGTYEQYF.

The sample holds a few counts of this clonotype. The CDR3: CASSLALGSTNTGELFF. Here the CDR3 DNA reads TGTGCCAGCAGTTTAGCCCTGGGGAGTACGAACACCGGGGAGCTGTTTTTT. The rearrangement uses TRBV12-3 or TRBV12-4 and TRBJ2-2; TRBD2 might be the D (5 bases). The CDR3 consists of 17 residues. The germline V and J ends were trimmed by 0 bases and 0 bases, with 11 bases remaining between them.

The chain couples TRBV24-1 to TRBJ2-2, with 7 bases fitting TRBD2. CDR1 and CDR2 from the germline V gene are KGHDR and SFDVKD. V lost 7 bases and J lost 8; bases outside the gene matches: 12. This CDR3 has 15 residues. CDR3 nucleotides: TGTGCCACCAGCTGGGGCGGGAGTGGCCTAGGGGAGCTGTTTTTT. Amino acids: CATSWGGSGLGELFF.

At least ten counts were recorded for this clonotype. CDR3 region: CASSPRDRPTGELFF. CDR3 DNA: TGTGCCAGCAGCCCCCGGGACAGACCTACCGGGGAGCTGTTTTTT. The V and J genes are TRBV12-3 or TRBV12-4 and TRBJ2-2, with 7 positions matching TRBD1. V shed 6 bases, J shed 5 bases, and the junction held 9 bases outside the gene matches. The CDR3 is made up of 15 amino acids.

This clonotype has at least ten counts. The chain combines TRBV7-9 with TRBJ1-1; D is uncertain. Trimming stripped 4 bases from V and 4 bases from J, with 16 bases between. Per the germline V gene, CDR1 is SEHNR and CDR2 is FQNEAQ (reference sequence). The CDR3 covers 15 residues. The CDR3 nucleotides read TGTGCCAGCAGCTCAGACGCCGTGGCGGGCACTGAAGCTTTCTTT. Its protein product is CASSSDAVAGTEAFF.

The chain couples TRBV5-1 to TRBJ2-7; 7 nucleotides line up with TRBD1. Germline V gene sequence: CDR1 SGHRS, CDR2 YFSETQ. CDR3 length: 14 amino acids. The trim removed 4 bases at V and 1 base at J, leaving 5 bases unmatched. Written as DNA, the CDR3 is TGCGCCAGCAGCGTACCGGGACAGTCCTACGAGCAGTACTTC. Translated: CASSVPGQSYEQYF.

The chain is built from TRBV20-1 and TRBJ2-2; D is ambiguous. CDR1 DFQATT and CDR2 SNEGSKA come from the germline V gene (reference sequence). The CDR3 consists of 13 residues. Deletions cut 6 bases from V and 0 bases from J, with 8 bases between. The CDR3 DNA sequence: TGCAGTGCAGGGTCCGCGAACACCGGGGAGCTGTTTTTT. Its translation is CSAGSANTGELFF.

This clonotype was seen more than once but under ten times. The V gene is TRBV4-1, the J gene TRBJ1-2; D is undetermined. Germline CDR1 is MGHRA and CDR2 is YSYEKL. V lost 0 bases, J lost 3 bases, and 5 bases lay in between. The CDR3 has 13 amino acids. The chain's CDR3 is CASSQDGHYGYTF. For the CDR3, the DNA is TGCGCCAGCAGCCAAGACGGGCACTATGGCTACACCTTC.

This sequence joins TRBV9 and TRBJ1-1; D perhaps matches TRBD1 (5 bases). Germline values: CDR1 SGDLS, CDR2 YYNGEE. This CDR3 spans 16 amino acids. The ends were cut back, 3 bases at V and 1 base at J, with 16 bases in the middle. This CDR3 is CASSDRLGGSNTEAFF. As DNA, the CDR3 is TGTGCCAGCAGCGACCGCCTGGGGGGTTCGAACACTGAAGCTTTCTTT.